These T cell receptor beta chains were read from a single sample in a study of cytomegalovirus exposure and HLA in healthy donors. Some clones are missing from TCRdb's copy, which holds only in-frame ones; the method was immunoSEQ multiplex PCR. The sample consists of approximately 180,000 clones, 81% of them appearing once. Material for sequencing was PBMCs. Source of these receptors: a man younger than 35 in good health and CMV-seronegative. The CDR3 runs from the conserved cysteine through the conserved F or W. Each record gives: V gene, J gene, CDR3 protein.

>TRBV10-2|TRBJ1-2
CASSETVASPRGYTF
>TRBV18|TRBJ2-3
CASSPRVSDTQYF
>TRBV2|TRBJ1-6
CASSRGTPAGDSPLHF
>TRBV15|TRBJ1-2
CATSRERGPAYGYTF
>TRBV4-1|TRBJ1-5
CASSQDWGDQPQHF
>TRBV2|TRBJ2-1
CASRLGQGAYNEQFF
>TRBV19|TRBJ1-3
CASRMGGSGNTIYF
>TRBV15|TRBJ2-1
CATSRDGGRTEQFF
>TRBV4-1|TRBJ1-5
CASSQDLGVRRQPQHF
>TRBV6-5|TRBJ1-1
CASSQPGGTEAFF